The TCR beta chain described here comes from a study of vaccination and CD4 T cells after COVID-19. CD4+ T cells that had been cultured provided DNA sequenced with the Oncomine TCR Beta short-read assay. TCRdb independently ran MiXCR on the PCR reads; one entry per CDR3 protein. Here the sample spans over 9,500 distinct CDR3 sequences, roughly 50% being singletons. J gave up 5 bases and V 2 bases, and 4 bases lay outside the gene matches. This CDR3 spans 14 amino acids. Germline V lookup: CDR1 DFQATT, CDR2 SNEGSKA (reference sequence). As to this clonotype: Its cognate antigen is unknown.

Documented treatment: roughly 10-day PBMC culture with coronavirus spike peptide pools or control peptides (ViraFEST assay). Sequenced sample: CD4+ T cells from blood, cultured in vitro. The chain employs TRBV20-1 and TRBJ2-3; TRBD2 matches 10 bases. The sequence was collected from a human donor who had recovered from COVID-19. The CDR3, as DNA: TGCAGTGCTAGACTAGCGGGAGTTCTAGATACGCAGTATTTT. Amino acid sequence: CSARLAGVLDTQYF.